The clone carrying this T cell receptor beta chain was detected only a few times. Antigen specificity is unknown. This CDR3 has 13 residues. V was trimmed by 5 bases and J by 6 bases, leaving 10 bases between them. Unique molecular identifiers were used in preparing the TCRbeta library. TCRdb reprocessed the PCR reads with MiXCR, giving one entry per CDR3 protein. The sample has about 300,000 distinct CDR3 sequences; 10% are singletons. This specimen belongs to a study of T-cell reconstitution after alpha-beta-depleted transplantation in children. Whole-study findings and limits: Some patients' high day-60 TCRbeta diversity was traced to surviving recipient T cells and thymic progenitors.

Sequences were derived from PBMCs, sampled before TCRalphabeta/CD19-depleted stem cell transplant. J is TRBJ2-2 and V is TRBV12-3 or TRBV12-4; tentative D call: TRBD1 (6 bases). This TCR came from a boy less than two years old with acute myeloid leukemia, due to receive a stem cell transplant. The CDR3 DNA follows: TGTGCCAGCAGTGTTACAGGGTCCGGGGAGCTGTTTTTT. Amino acid sequence: CASSVTGSGELFF.